Below, 25 T cell receptor beta chains from the same sample are listed, as sequenced in a study of brain T cells in children with intractable seizures. Assay: immunoSEQ multiplex PCR; the TCRdb copy retains only in-frame clones and omits some. The sample includes 65,000 to 85,000 clones, about 92% of them seen just once. Sequences were derived from peripheral blood, sampled at surgery. These TCRs come from a boy in the first two years of life with tuberous sclerosis and intractable seizures.

This chain joins TRBV2 and TRBJ2-7; D gene unclear. From germline, CDR1 is SNHLY and CDR2 FYNNEI. Trimming removed 4 bases from V and 1 base from J, with 5 bases in between. This CDR3 region has 12 residues. The CDR3 DNA follows: TGTGCCAGCAGTGTCGAGTCCTACGAGCAGTACTTC. As protein: CASSVESYEQYF. The full variable domain, rest sourced from reference TRBV2 and TRBJ2-7, is EPEVTQTPSHQVTQMGQEVILRCVPISNHLYFYWYRQILGQKVEFLVSFYNNEISEKSEIFDDQFSVERPDGSNFTLKIRSTKLEDSAMYFCASSVESYEQYFGPGTRLTVT.

CDR3 in DNA: TGTGCCAGCAGCCAAGCAAAAGGGACAGGGAATGGCTACACCTTC. Encoded protein: CASSQAKGTGNGYTF. V and J are TRBV3-1 (or the pseudogene TRBV3-2) and TRBJ1-2; TRBD1 matches at 9 bases. The junction had 6 bases not matched to a gene; V was cut back by 1 base and J by 6 bases. From germline, CDR1 is LGHDT and CDR2 YNNKEL (reference sequence). The CDR3 extends over 15 amino acids.

The V and J genes are TRBV19 and TRBJ1-3; D unresolved. V was cut by 6 bases and J by 2 bases, with 5 bases left in between. The length of the CDR3 is 12 residues. Germline V lookup: CDR1 LNHDA, CDR2 SQIVND (reference sequence). The CDR3 sequence: CASSKTGNTIYF. The DNA for the CDR3 is TGTGCCAGTAGCAAGACTGGAAACACCATATATTTT.

The rearrangement uses TRBV7-2 and TRBJ2-7; D is unclear. Trimming removed 5 bases at V and 4 bases at J, with 12 bases between. CDR1 is SGHTA, CDR2 FQGNSA, per germline. There are 13 residues in the CDR3. The CDR3 DNA follows: TGTGCCAGCAGCCCCTGGCTAGGGTACGAGCAGTACTTC. Residues: CASSPWLGYEQYF.

This chain connects TRBV6-5 to TRBJ1-2; D not resolved. Germline CDR1 reads MNHEY; CDR2 reads SVGAGI. CDR3 length: 15 residues. With 0 bases removed from V and 3 bases from J, the gap between germline ends came to 11 bases. The CDR3 is CASSYSFQDHYGYTF. CDR3 in DNA: TGTGCCAGCAGTTACTCGTTCCAGGATCACTATGGCTACACCTTC.

V is TRBV7-9 and J is TRBJ2-2; possibly TRBD1 for D (6 bases). The V and J ends lost 1 base and 6 bases respectively, with 6 bases between them. This CDR3 has 13 amino acids. CDR1 is SEHNR and CDR2 is FQNEAQ in the germline V gene (reference sequence). This chain's CDR3 is CASSLEGAGELFF. In DNA, the CDR3 is TGTGCCAGCAGCTTAGAGGGGGCCGGGGAGCTGTTTTTT.

V and J are TRBV6-5 and TRBJ2-5; 8 bases are shared with TRBD2. The CDR3 consists of 15 residues. Germline CDR1 MNHEY, CDR2 SVGAGI. Germline trimming cut 7 bases from V and 1 base from J; bases unmatched to any gene: 8. The CDR3: CASTPLAGSQETQYF. The CDR3, as DNA: TGTGCCAGCACCCCGTTAGCGGGGAGCCAAGAGACCCAGTACTTC.

The chain couples TRBV9 to TRBJ1-4, with 7 bases matching TRBD1. The V gene's germline CDR1 is SGDLS and CDR2 YYNGEE. This CDR3 region has 16 residues. Losses at the gene ends were 2 bases for V and 4 bases for J; bases not matched to a gene: 8. In nucleotides, the CDR3 is TGTGCCAGCAGCGTGAAGGGGGCCGAGGATAATGAAAAACTGTTTTTT. It is translated as CASSVKGAEDNEKLFF.

The chain carries TRBV30 and TRBJ2-7; a possible D gene is TRBD2 (6 bases). The CDR3 length is 11 residues. CDR1 and CDR2 (germline): GTSNPN, SVGIG (reference sequence). V gave up 5 bases and J gave up 6 bases, with 11 bases separating them. CDR3 sequence reads: CAWGSGGEQYF. CDR3 nucleotide sequence: TGTGCCTGGGGCTCCGGGGGCGAGCAGTACTTC.

The gene calls are TRBV30 and TRBJ1-6; TRBD1 agrees at 8 bases. There are 16 residues in the CDR3. Germline trimming cut 2 bases from V and 7 bases from J; bases unmatched to any gene: 10. Germline values: CDR1 GTSNPN, CDR2 SVGIG (reference sequence). CDR3 sequence (DNA): TGTGCCTGGAGTTTGATCAGGGGGCTAAGGAATTCACCCCTCCACTTT. Translation gives CAWSLIRGLRNSPLHF. Using reference TRBV30 and TRBJ1-6 for the parts outside the CDR3, the full variable domain is SQTIHQWPATLVQPVGSPLSLECTVEGTSNPNLYWYRQAAGRGLQLLFYSVGIGQISSEVPQNLSASRPQDRQFILSSKKLLLSDSGFYLCAWSLIRGLRNSPLHFGNGTRLTVT.

The rearrangement uses TRBV5-1 and TRBJ2-5, with D unresolved. The germline gives CDR1 SGHRS, CDR2 YFSETQ. The V and J ends lost 4 bases and 2 bases respectively, with 9 bases between them. CDR3 length: 13 amino acids. The CDR3 region is CASSINFQETQYF. DNA for the CDR3: TGCGCCAGCAGCATCAACTTTCAAGAGACCCAGTACTTC.

This rearrangement joins TRBV7-9 to TRBJ2-5; 8 bases agree with TRBD1. Germline loops: CDR1 SEHNR, CDR2 FQNEAQ (reference sequence). The CDR3 sequence is 16 residues long. The trim removed 2 bases at V and 3 bases at J, leaving 8 bases unmatched. This CDR3 reads CASSLPHRTGKETQYF. Written as DNA, the CDR3 is TGTGCCAGCAGCTTACCACACAGGACAGGGAAAGAGACCCAGTACTTC.

The CDR3 loop is CASSLVGEHTGELFF. Here the CDR3 DNA reads TGCGCCAGCAGCTTGGTTGGCGAACACACCGGGGAGCTGTTTTTT. The V and J genes are TRBV5-1 and TRBJ2-2, with D hard to call. V lost 0 bases and J 3 bases, leaving 9 bases between the germline ends. This CDR3 has 15 amino acids. Germline lookup yields CDR1 SGHRS and CDR2 YFSETQ.

This sequence joins TRBV7-8 and TRBJ2-7, with 10 bases matching TRBD1. Germline CDR1 reads SGHVS; CDR2 reads FQNEAQ. CDR3 length: 15 amino acids. Losses at the gene ends were 5 bases for V and 5 bases for J; bases not matched to a gene: 9. The CDR3 loop is CASSRLWDRGDEQYF. The CDR3 DNA is TGTGCCAGCAGCCGTCTGTGGGACAGGGGCGACGAGCAGTACTTC.

This clone was detected a few times. The rearrangement links TRBV5-1 to TRBJ1-4; 9 bases align to TRBD1. The germline gives CDR1 SGHRS, CDR2 YFSETQ. V lost 2 bases, J lost 0 bases, and 8 bases stayed unmatched. The CDR3 is 18 residues long. This CDR3 reads CASSFRTRQGATNEKLFF. CDR3 sequence (DNA): TGCGCCAGCAGCTTTCGAACCCGACAGGGGGCAACTAATGAAAAACTGTTTTTT.

The chain links TRBV29-1 to TRBJ2-2; 8 nucleotides align to TRBD1. Germline V lookup: CDR1 SQVTM, CDR2 ANQGSEA. The CDR3 is 13 residues long. V was pared by 4 bases and J by 5 bases, with 3 bases of the junction left unmatched. The CDR3 region has the DNA TGCAGCGTTGCCAGGGGGCGAACCGGGGAGCTGTTTTTT. It codes for CSVARGRTGELFF.

This chain uses TRBV29-1 with TRBJ1-2; tentatively, D is TRBD1 (5 bases). CDR1 SQVTM and CDR2 ANQGSEA come from the germline V gene. This CDR3 is 10 amino acids long. V was cut by 4 bases and J by 7 bases, with 7 bases left in between. CDR3 sequence (DNA): TGCAGCGTTGGGCAGGGTGGCTACACCTTC. This gives the protein CSVGQGGYTF.

The chain combines TRBV3-1 (or the pseudogene TRBV3-2) with TRBJ2-7, with D unclear. CDR1 LGHDT and CDR2 YNNKEL come from the germline V gene (reference sequence). CDR3 length equals 12 residues. V was trimmed by 2 bases and J by 3 bases, leaving 5 bases between them. The CDR3 bases are TGTGCCAGCAGCCAACGAGTCTACGAGCAGTACTTC. Its translation is CASSQRVYEQYF.

The rearrangement uses TRBV16 and TRBJ2-7, with 11 bases aligning to TRBD2. The CDR3 loop spans 18 amino acids. The germline V gene has CDR1 KGHSY and CDR2 FQNENV. V lost 0 bases to trimming and J lost 3 bases; unmatched junction nucleotides: 10. DNA for the CDR3: TGTGCCAGCAGCCAATCGATTTTACTAGCGGGAGTCGGCTACGAGCAGTACTTC. It codes for CASSQSILLAGVGYEQYF.

The chain carries TRBV11-1 and TRBJ1-1; D is uncertain. Germline assignment: CDR1 SGHAT and CDR2 FQDESV (reference sequence). Between the trimmed V and J ends, which lost 2 bases and 8 bases, there was a span of 12 bases. The length of the CDR3 is 13 residues. CDR3 in amino acids: CASSLRLSVEAFF. The CDR3 region has the DNA TGTGCCAGCAGCTTAAGGTTGTCAGTAGAAGCTTTCTTT.

This rearrangement joins TRBV7-9 to TRBJ1-5; TRBD1 matches 7 bases. V shed 6 bases, J shed 0 bases, and the junction held 5 bases outside the gene matches. Germline assignment: CDR1 SEHNR and CDR2 FQNEAQ (reference sequence). The CDR3 totals 15 residues. CDR3 sequence: CASRIRGDSNQPQHF. DNA for the CDR3: TGTGCCAGCAGGATCAGGGGGGATAGCAATCAGCCCCAGCATTTT.

The chain recombines TRBV11-2 with TRBJ1-1, with D tentatively TRBD1 (6 bases). The germline V and J ends were trimmed by 1 base and 3 bases, with 21 bases remaining between them. The CDR3 extends over 18 amino acids. Per the germline V gene, CDR1 is SGHAT and CDR2 is FQNNGV. The CDR3 loop reads CASSLVVGPDRSDTEAFF. The CDR3 DNA follows: TGTGCCAGCAGCTTAGTGGTGGGGCCCGACAGGTCTGACACTGAAGCTTTCTTT.

This clone was seen just once. This rearrangement joins TRBV30 to TRBJ2-7; 7 bases are a match to TRBD1. The CDR3 contains 15 residues. CDR1 and CDR2 (germline): GTSNPN, SVGIG (reference sequence). V was clipped by 0 bases and J by 2 bases; unmatched bases: 7. CDR3 sequence (DNA): TGTGCCTGGAGTGTACAGGGGACACGGGCCTACGAGCAGTACTTC. Translating gives CAWSVQGTRAYEQYF.

The CDR3 is CSVLRQGTEAFF. CDR3 DNA: TGCAGCGTTCTGAGACAGGGCACTGAAGCTTTCTTT. The chain is built from TRBV29-1 and TRBJ1-1; 7 positions match TRBD1. Per the germline V gene, CDR1 is SQVTM and CDR2 is ANQGSEA. The CDR3 is made up of 12 amino acids. J gave up 4 bases and V 5 bases, and 4 bases lay outside the gene matches.

The chain links TRBV4-2 to TRBJ1-6; unclear D gene. V was shortened by 1 base and J by 0 bases, with 10 bases between the two germline ends. Germline-derived CDR1 and CDR2 are LGHNA and YNFKEQ. The CDR3 sequence is 17 residues long. The CDR3 sequence is CASSQGVGSSYNSPLHF. For the CDR3, the DNA is TGTGCCAGCAGCCAAGGAGTTGGAAGCTCCTATAATTCACCCCTCCACTTT.